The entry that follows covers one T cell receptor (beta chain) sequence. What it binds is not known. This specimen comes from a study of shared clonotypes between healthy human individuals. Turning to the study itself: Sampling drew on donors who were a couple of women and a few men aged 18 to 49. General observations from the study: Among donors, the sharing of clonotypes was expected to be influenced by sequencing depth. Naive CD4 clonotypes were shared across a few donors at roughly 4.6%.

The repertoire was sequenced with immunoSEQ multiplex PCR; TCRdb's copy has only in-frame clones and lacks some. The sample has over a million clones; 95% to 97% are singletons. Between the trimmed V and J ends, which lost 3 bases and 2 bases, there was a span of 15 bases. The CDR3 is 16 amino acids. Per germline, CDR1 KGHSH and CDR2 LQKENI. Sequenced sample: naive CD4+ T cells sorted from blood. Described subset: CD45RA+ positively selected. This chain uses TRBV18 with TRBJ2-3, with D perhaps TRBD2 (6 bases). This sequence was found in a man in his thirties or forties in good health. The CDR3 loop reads CASSPPGGTDTDTQYF. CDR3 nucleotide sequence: TGTGCCAGCTCACCCCCCGGCGGGACTGACACAGATACGCAGTATTTT.